The next 13 T cell receptor gamma chains were all read from a single sample in a study of gamma-delta T cells after stem cell transplantation. TCRdb reanalyzed the RT-PCR reads using CATT. The data contain about 1,800 gamma-chain clones, over 1.5% of them seen just once; the ten biggest clones take up 36%. The source material was gamma-delta T cells. These receptors were obtained from a human donor. It is not recorded whose cells these are; they may come from a transplant donor.

This clone is labeled as medium-sized (0.01 to 0.1%). This specimen includes other DNA sequences encoding the same CDR3. V and J are TRGV9 and TRGJP. Germline V gene sequence: CDR1 GITISATS, CDR2 ISYDGTV (reference sequence). V lost 3 bases to trimming and J lost 4 bases; unmatched junction nucleotides: 3. There are 16 residues in the CDR3. CDR3 sequence reads: CALWEPQELGKKIKVF. In DNA, the CDR3 is TGTGCCTTGTGGGAGCCTCAAGAGTTGGGCAAAAAAATCAAGGTATTT.

The table lists this clone with a few counts. With a far larger clone one base away, a read error is the likely cause. Other DNA sequences in this specimen translate into the identical CDR3. The V call is TRGV9, the J call TRGJP. This CDR3 is 14 amino acids long. Per the germline V gene, CDR1 is GITISATS and CDR2 is ISYDGTV (reference sequence). The CDR3 sequence is CALWQELGKKIKVF. CDR3 nucleotide sequence: TGTGCCCTGTGGCAAGAGTTGGGCAAAAAAATCAAGGTATTT.

This clone ranks as medium-sized (0.01 to 0.1%). This chain uses TRGV2 with TRGJ1 or TRGJ2. V lost 0 bases to trimming and J lost 11 bases; unmatched junction nucleotides: 4. This CDR3 is built from 11 residues. The germline V gene encodes CDR1 EGSNGY and CDR2 YDSYNSKV. The CDR3: CATWDGSEKLF. The CDR3 DNA reads as TGTGCCACCTGGGACGGGTCCGAGAAACTCTTT.

To note about this clone: One base separates it from a far larger clone, so it is likely a read error. Other DNA sequences in the sample encode the same CDR3. This chain links TRGV9 with TRGJP. CDR3 length: 16 amino acids. V lost 3 bases to trimming and J lost 4 bases; unmatched junction nucleotides: 3. Germline CDR1 GITISATS, CDR2 ISYDGTV (reference sequence). The CDR3, as DNA: TGTGCCTTGTGGGAGATTCAAGAGTTGGGCAAAAAAATCAAGGTATTT. It is translated as CALWEIQELGKKIKVF.

This clone rates as medium-sized. The same CDR3 is also encoded by other DNA sequences in this sample. J is TRGJP and V is TRGV9. Germline CDR1 and CDR2: GITISATS and ISYDGTV (reference sequence). With V trimmed by 0 bases and J by 11 bases, 10 bases remained unmatched. This CDR3 region has 17 residues. The CDR3 is CALWEVGNRVGKKIKVF. DNA of the CDR3: TGTGCCTTGTGGGAGGTGGGGAACAGGGTGGGCAAAAAAATCAAGGTATTT.

By share of the sample, this clone is medium-sized. This rearrangement joins TRGV3 to TRGJ1 or TRGJ2. The CDR3 length is 13 residues. Germline CDR1 and CDR2: VTNTFY and YDVSTARD (reference sequence). The V segment lost 0 bases and the J segment 7 bases; nucleotides outside the gene matches: 6. CDR3 region: CATWDRLGYKKLF. The CDR3 nucleotides read TGTGCCACCTGGGACAGGCTTGGATATAAGAAACTCTTT.

This clone is judged medium-sized. Other nucleotide sequences from this sample produce the same CDR3. The chain carries TRGV9 and TRGJP. CDR1 and CDR2 (germline): GITISATS, ISYDGTV (reference sequence). This CDR3 is built from 15 residues. The V gene end was trimmed by 2 bases and the J gene end by 6 bases; junction bases not matched to a gene: 1. The CDR3 reads CALWEGELGKKIKVF. CDR3 sequence (DNA): TGTGCCTTGTGGGAGGGAGAGTTGGGCAAAAAAATCAAGGTATTT.

This clone is deemed medium-sized. A much more abundant neighbour one base away suggests this may be a read error. This chain uses TRGV2 with TRGJ1 or TRGJ2. Germline CDR1 and CDR2: EGSNGY and YDSYNSKV. The CDR3 has 14 amino acids. V trimming: 1 base; J trimming: 0 bases; junction bases outside the gene matches: 3. This CDR3 reads CATWDGQNYYKKLF. The CDR3 bases are TGTGCCACCTGGGACGGCCAGAATTATTATAAGAAACTCTTT.

To note about this clone: This is likely an artifact of a read error, given a far larger clone one base away. Additional DNA sequences in this sample encode the identical CDR3. This sequence joins TRGV9 and TRGJP. CDR3 length: 16 amino acids. Germline-derived CDR1 and CDR2 are GITISATS and ISYDGTV (reference sequence). CDR3 nucleotides: TGCGCCTTGTGGGAGCTCACCGAGTTGGGCAAAAAAATCAAGGTATTT. Its protein product is CALWELTELGKKIKVF.

The chain uses TRGV4 and TRGJ1 or TRGJ2. Per the germline V gene, CDR1 is EGSTGY and CDR2 is YDSYTSSV. The junction had 6 bases not matched to a gene; V was cut back by 3 bases and J by 4 bases. The CDR3 sequence is 13 residues long. The CDR3 bases are TGTGCCACCTGGGATCGGAAATATTATAAGAAACTCTTT. As protein: CATWDRKYYKKLF.

This clone is labeled medium-sized. This likely traces to a read error, being one base from a far larger clone. The rearrangement links TRGV3 to TRGJ1 or TRGJ2. V trimming: 0 bases; J trimming: 4 bases; junction bases outside the gene matches: 3. Per germline, CDR1 VTNTFY and CDR2 YDVSTARD (reference sequence). CDR3 length: 13 residues. CDR3 coding DNA: TGTGCCACCTGGGACAGGCACTATTATAAGAAACTCTTT. It specifies CATWDRHYYKKLF.

This clone is labeled as medium-sized (0.01 to 0.1%). The chain is built from TRGV2 and TRGJ1 or TRGJ2. In germline, CDR1 is EGSNGY, CDR2 YDSYNSKV. CDR3 length equals 13 residues. V dropped 0 bases and J dropped 5; count of bases not matched to a gene: 4. DNA of the CDR3: TGTGCCACCTGGGACGGGCCAAATTATAAGAAACTCTTT. Translation: CATWDGPNYKKLF.

This clone has a handful of counts. The translation of this DNA and the TCRdb protein of a much larger clone differ at residue 3, probably owing to a read error; the protein shown here is translated from the DNA. This sequence joins TRGV9 and TRGJP. Germline V gene data show CDR1 as GITISATS and CDR2 as ISYDGTV (reference sequence). The CDR3 runs 16 residues. This chain's CDR3 is CASWEVQELGKKIKVF. CDR3 sequence (DNA): TGTGCCTCGTGGGAGGTGCAAGAGTTGGGCAAAAAAATCAAGGTATTT.